This T cell receptor beta chain is drawn from a study of CD8 T cells in ankylosing spondylitis. In TCRdb, the 5' RACE reads were re-called with MiXCR into one record per CDR3 protein. The table has about 210,000 distinct CDR3 sequences, approximately 7.3% seen once. The CDR3 covers 14 residues. Germline V gene sequence: CDR1 SGDLS, CDR2 YYNGEE. The V gene lost 1 base and the J gene lost 7 bases, with 12 bases spanning the gap. This clonotype was recorded many times. Its specificity is not known. General study results and limits: With a CD8+ phenotype, disease-linked clones were relatively rare in peripheral blood. Disease-linked clones reportedly showed significant enrichment in matched ankylosing spondylitis synovial fluid. It appeared that ankylosing spondylitis blood was characterized by a TCR beta motif of several highly homologous variants.

The chain links TRBV9 to TRBJ2-1; TRBD1 is a possible D gene (5 bases). Sequenced input: blood, either unsorted or a sorted T cell fraction (not recorded which). The source of this sequence is a male donor with ankylosing spondylitis. CDR3 amino acids: CASSVRAGWNEQFF. The CDR3 nucleotides are TGTGCCAGCAGCGTAAGGGCAGGGTGGAATGAGCAGTTCTTC. Drawing the rest from reference TRBV9 and TRBJ2-1, the complete variable domain is DSGVTQTPKHLITATGQRVTLRCSPRSGDLSVYWYQQSLDQGLQFLIQYYNGEERAKGNILERFSAQQFPDLHSELNLSSLELGDSALYFCASSVRAGWNEQFFGPGTRLTVL.